This TCR beta chain appears in the sequencing data of a study of beta chain features in type 1 diabetes (dated by TCRdb to the late 2010s). Study-wide context: Mean age, gender distribution, total cell number and subset yield did not differ between patients and healthy donors. A total of roughly 110 million sorted cells were examined across all samples, and the number of cells per subset was strongly correlated with RNA yield. The study compared TCRB repertoires of sorted circulating CD4+ T cell subsets between recently diagnosed type 1 diabetes patients and matched healthy donors. Regulatory and stem cell-like memory subsets were isolated from only 8 patients and about eight healthy donors, whereas naive and central memory subsets came from all 28 donors. Points the paper makes about the study in general: Type 1 diabetes patients showed a moderate but significant shortening of TCRB CDR3 length in all four CD4+ subsets. The naive, central memory and regulatory TCRB repertoires appeared to resemble one another more closely among patients than among healthy donors. HLA sub-analyses involved small numbers of individuals, so any influence of HLA type on TCRB rearrangement remained unresolved. Fewer insertions and more nucleotide deletions at VDJ recombination sites were observed in patients with type 1 diabetes, implying thymic rearrangement abnormalities. Because cDNA rather than genomic DNA was sequenced, highly expressing activated cells could have been over-represented, although no difference in activation and CD3 levels was found between groups. Shorter templates might have been favored by PCR, but patient and control samples were amplified and corrected together, so both groups would have been affected equally by any skew.

About this clone itself: Its antigen specificity is not known. Base qualities were left out, and no much larger clone turns up one base away.

CDR1 and CDR2 (SGHDT, YYEEEE) derive from the germline V gene. Including cysteine and phenylalanine, the CDR3 has 16 amino acids. Kept here is only the CDR3 DNA, which spans 48 bases and is read in frame from base 1. V drops 0 bases and J drops 0 bases, leaving 13 bases in between. The entire isolated RNA was reverse transcribed using the High Capacity cDNA Reverse Transcription Kit, and thus expressed TCRB transcripts were sequenced. Naive, central memory and regulatory T cell samples underwent deep immunoSEQ sequencing, averaging roughly 3.3 million total reads per sample. Sorted cells were lysed in RLT buffer and RNA was extracted with DNase-treated RNeasy Micro or Mini kits, depending on cell number. Each cell subset was processed on its own to prevent cross-contamination, while patient and healthy donor samples were processed together. The immunoSEQ multiplex PCR was used to amplify TCRB sequences from cDNA, yielding 87-bp fragments that span the CDR3 region. Sequencing of the amplicons was done on the Illumina HiSeq platform. The study's own analysis went as follows. PCR bias was computationally corrected using synthetic template baselines, reads within Hamming distance 2 were collapsed, and singletons that could not be merged were discarded. Reads were aligned against IMGT so that V, D and J genes, CDR3 length and insertions or deletions at six rearrangement sites could be assigned. Within each subset, clonotype counts were normalized to the number of sorted cells before true diversity and Gini coefficients were calculated with the tcR R package. The overlap coefficient, calculated on TCRB nucleotide sequences, was used to measure repertoire sharing. Out-of-frame TCRB sequences from naive cells were analyzed as a proxy for the pre-selection repertoire. Here the immuneACCESS table is served through TCRdb, limited to in-frame sequences with V and J called. Missing clones are a known gap in these copies; in checked studies unresolved V genes cover under half, and the rest lacks a known reason. That table gives V, J and clone size, and the DNA gave D and trimming. The sample contains 500,000 to 700,000 clones, 15% to 19% of them found a single time. About 0.097% of the sample is in the top ten clones.

Each donor gave one peripheral blood draw, about 110 mL on average, collected into heparinised tubes. Using a panel that included CD45RO, CCR7, CD25, CD127, CD95 and CD27, naive, central memory, regulatory and stem cell-like memory CD4+ T cells were sorted on a BD FACSAria II. All sorted populations exceeded 95% purity. PBMCs were isolated right away by Lymphoprep density gradient centrifugation and were stained directly, without culture. So that batch effects would be minimized, each experiment stained and sorted samples in pairs, pairing one healthy donor with one patient. The chain joins TRBV5-6 to TRBJ2-7; TRBD2 could be the D gene, as 6 bases match. This clonotype was sampled from a man between 18 and 35 years old in good health. Sequencing was performed on naive CD4+ T cells from blood. This specimen's cell subset or site label, per the study, means: true naive CD4+ T cells. The CDR3 loop reads CASSLDSGTSSYEQYF. The sequence in DNA is TGTGCCAGCAGCTTGGATTCAGGGACTTCCTCCTACGAGCAGTACTTC.